This passage covers 13 T cell receptor beta chains from one sample sequenced in a study of control samples from healthy donors and cancer patients. Sequencing used immunoSEQ multiplex PCR; TCRdb keeps in-frame clones, though not all of them. The sample consists of 90,000 or so clones, roughly nine tenths of them appearing once. The material sequenced was blood. These receptors all come from a woman aged 45-59 years in good health.

This chain connects TRBV28 to TRBJ2-5; tentatively, D is TRBD1 (5 bases). V shed 5 bases and J shed 2 bases, with 9 bases lying between them. CDR1 is MDHEN and CDR2 is SYDVKM in the germline V gene. The CDR3 totals 13 residues. The CDR3 sequence is CASSQGNQETQYF. CDR3 nucleotide sequence: TGTGCCAGCAGTCAGGGAAATCAAGAGACCCAGTACTTC.

V is TRBV5-1 and J is TRBJ2-7; TRBD2 matches at 10 bases. This CDR3 has 16 residues. Germline-derived CDR1 and CDR2 are SGHRS and YFSETQ. The junction had 5 bases not matched to a gene; V was cut back by 2 bases and J by 0 bases. In DNA form, the CDR3 reads TGCGCCAGCAGCTTTGACCCTAGCGGGGGCTCCTACGAGCAGTACTTC. Residues: CASSFDPSGGSYEQYF.

The chain recombines TRBV7-9 with TRBJ1-3, with a possible D match to TRBD1 (6 bases). Germline values: CDR1 SEHNR, CDR2 FQNEAQ (reference sequence). This CDR3 is built from 13 residues. Trimming took 5 bases from V and 2 from J, leaving 7 bases between them. The CDR3 nucleotides read TGTGCCAGCAGCGAGGGGGCTGGAAACACCATATATTTT. This translates into CASSEGAGNTIYF. Variable domain in full (rest from reference TRBV7-9 and TRBJ1-3): DTGVSQNPRHKITKRGQNVTFRCDPISEHNRLYWYRQTLGQGPEFLTYFQNEAQLEKSRLLSDRFSAERPKGSFSTLEIQRTEQGDSAMYLCASSEGAGNTIYFGEGSWLTVV.

The chain joins TRBV28 to TRBJ2-4; D might be TRBD2 (5 bases). CDR1 is MDHEN, CDR2 SYDVKM, per germline. This CDR3 is 16 amino acids long. V lost 5 bases and J lost 4, with 18 bases in between. The CDR3 coding sequence is TGTGCCAGCAGTGGCTCTCCCCGGGGATCTAAAAACATTCAGTACTTC. Translation gives CASSGSPRGSKNIQYF.

This chain joins TRBV28 and TRBJ1-2; D perhaps matches TRBD1 (5 bases). The CDR3 is 15 residues long. Trimming took 2 bases from V and 4 from J, leaving 14 bases between them. Germline assignment: CDR1 MDHEN and CDR2 SYDVKM. The CDR3 here is CASSLGGGGVYGYTF. The DNA of the CDR3 is TGTGCCAGCAGTTTAGGGGGGGGAGGAGTCTATGGCTACACCTTC.

The rearrangement uses TRBV10-3 and TRBJ1-5; D gene uncertain. The CDR3 runs 14 residues. V gave up 6 bases and J gave up 1 base, with 10 bases separating them. Per germline, CDR1 ENHRY and CDR2 SYGVKD. The CDR3 coding sequence is TGTGCCATCAGCCCGTCGGGGAGCAATCAGCCCCAGCATTTT. It encodes CAISPSGSNQPQHF.

This chain links TRBV5-5 with TRBJ2-5; D gene uncertain. The V end was cut by 2 bases, the J end by 2 bases, with 1 base between. Germline V gene sequence: CDR1 SGHKS, CDR2 YYEKEE (reference sequence). The CDR3 sequence is 11 residues long. The CDR3 loop reads CASSLQETQYF. CDR3 bases: TGTGCCAGCAGCTTACAAGAGACCCAGTACTTC.

CDR3 bases: TGTGCCAGCAGCCAAGGGGGGTCCCCCGAGGGGGATACGCAGTATTTT. This encodes CASSQGGSPEGDTQYF. The V call is TRBV4-2, the J call TRBJ2-3; either TRBD1 or TRBD2 may supply D (5 bases each). CDR1 LGHNA and CDR2 YNFKEQ come from the germline V gene. V was pared by 1 base and J by 6 bases, with 17 bases between. This CDR3 has 16 residues.

The V call is TRBV5-4, the J call TRBJ2-5; D remains unclear. The CDR3 consists of 12 residues. Trimming pared 7 bases from V and 11 bases from J, leaving 18 bases between. Germline CDR1 SGHNT, CDR2 YYREEE (reference sequence). CDR3 in DNA: TGTGCCAGCGGGCGGTTTACGGATCCGCAGTACTTC. Translation gives CASGRFTDPQYF.

This clone occurred a few times. Here the CDR3 reads CASSLDNDQPQHF. Here the CDR3 DNA reads TGTGCCAGCAGCTTAGATAACGATCAGCCCCAGCATTTT. The chain carries TRBV7-2 and TRBJ1-5, with D unresolved. Germline-derived CDR1 and CDR2 are SGHTA and FQGNSA. Trimming shortened V by 1 base and J by 5 bases, and 6 bases separated the two germline ends. This CDR3 region has 13 residues.

V usage is TRBV27 and J usage is TRBJ2-7; the D is unclear. The V gene lost 5 bases and the J gene lost 6 bases, with 14 bases spanning the gap. Germline V gene sequence: CDR1 MNHEY, CDR2 SMNVEV (reference sequence). The CDR3 consists of 13 residues. CDR3 residues: CASSPSGFGEQYF. CDR3 coding DNA: TGTGCCAGCAGTCCCTCAGGTTTTGGCGAGCAGTACTTC.

The rearrangement links TRBV28 to TRBJ1-6, with TRBD1 matching over 12 bases. CDR3 length equals 14 residues. The ends lost 6 bases at V and 7 bases at J; junction bases unmatched: 1. Per germline, CDR1 MDHEN and CDR2 SYDVKM. In nucleotides, the CDR3 is TGTGCCAGCAGGGGACAGGGGGCAAATTCACCCCTCCACTTT. Its translation is CASRGQGANSPLHF.

The rearrangement joins TRBV15 to TRBJ2-3; 8 nucleotides match TRBD2. In germline, CDR1 is LNHNV, CDR2 YYDKDF (reference sequence). V dropped 5 bases and J dropped 4; count of bases not matched to a gene: 8. The CDR3 loop spans 15 amino acids. The CDR3 region is CATSETSVGADTQYF. For the CDR3, the DNA is TGTGCCACCAGCGAGACTAGCGTAGGGGCAGATACGCAGTATTTT.